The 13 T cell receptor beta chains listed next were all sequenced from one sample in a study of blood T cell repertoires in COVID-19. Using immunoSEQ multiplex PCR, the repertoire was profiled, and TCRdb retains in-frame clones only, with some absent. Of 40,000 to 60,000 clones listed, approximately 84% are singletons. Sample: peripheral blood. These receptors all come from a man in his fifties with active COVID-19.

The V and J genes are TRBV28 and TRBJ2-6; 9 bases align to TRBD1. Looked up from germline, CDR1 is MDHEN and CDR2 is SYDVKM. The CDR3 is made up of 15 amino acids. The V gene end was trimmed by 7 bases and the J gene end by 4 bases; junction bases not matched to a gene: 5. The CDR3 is CASTEQGAGANVLTF. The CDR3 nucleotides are TGTGCCAGCACCGAACAGGGGGCAGGGGCCAACGTCCTGACTTTC.

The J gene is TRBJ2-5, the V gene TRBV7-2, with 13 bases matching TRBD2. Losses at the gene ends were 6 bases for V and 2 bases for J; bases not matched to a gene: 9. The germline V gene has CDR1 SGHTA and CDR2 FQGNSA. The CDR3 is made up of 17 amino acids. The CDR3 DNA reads TGTGCCAGCAGTTTCCCCTTACTAGCGGGGGGGCAAGAGACCCAGTACTTC. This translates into CASSFPLLAGGQETQYF.

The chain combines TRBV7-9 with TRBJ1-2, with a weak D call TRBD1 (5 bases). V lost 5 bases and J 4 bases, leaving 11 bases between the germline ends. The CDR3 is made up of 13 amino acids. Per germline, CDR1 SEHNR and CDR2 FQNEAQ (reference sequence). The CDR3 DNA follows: TGTGCCAGCAGCCCTGACGGGGGCTATGGCTACACCTTC. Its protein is CASSPDGGYGYTF.

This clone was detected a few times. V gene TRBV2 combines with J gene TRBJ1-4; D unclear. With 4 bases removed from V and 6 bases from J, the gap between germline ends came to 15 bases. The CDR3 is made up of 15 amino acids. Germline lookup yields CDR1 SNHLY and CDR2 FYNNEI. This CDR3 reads CASSATPPSDEKLFF. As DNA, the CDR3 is TGTGCCAGCAGTGCAACCCCTCCGAGCGATGAAAAACTGTTTTTT.

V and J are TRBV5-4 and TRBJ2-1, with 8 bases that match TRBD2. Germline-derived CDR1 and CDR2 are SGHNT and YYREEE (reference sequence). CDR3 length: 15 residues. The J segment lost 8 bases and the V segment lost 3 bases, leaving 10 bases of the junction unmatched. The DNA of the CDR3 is TGTGCCAGCAGCTGGGTAACGGGGGGGATGCATGAGCAGTTCTTC. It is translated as CASSWVTGGMHEQFF.

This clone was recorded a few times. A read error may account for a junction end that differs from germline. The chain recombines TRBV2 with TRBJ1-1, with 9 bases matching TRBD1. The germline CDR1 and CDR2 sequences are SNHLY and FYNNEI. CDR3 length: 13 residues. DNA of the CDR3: TGTGCCAGCGGTGACAGGGGGTCGACTGAAGCTTTCTTT. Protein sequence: CASGDRGSTEAFF.

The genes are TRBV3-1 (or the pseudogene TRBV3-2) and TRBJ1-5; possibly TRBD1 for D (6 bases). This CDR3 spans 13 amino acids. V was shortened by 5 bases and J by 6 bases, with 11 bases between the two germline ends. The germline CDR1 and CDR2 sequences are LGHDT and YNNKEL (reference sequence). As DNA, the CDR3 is TGTGCCAGCAGCGGGGGGGCCGGTCAGCCCCAGCATTTT. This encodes CASSGGAGQPQHF.

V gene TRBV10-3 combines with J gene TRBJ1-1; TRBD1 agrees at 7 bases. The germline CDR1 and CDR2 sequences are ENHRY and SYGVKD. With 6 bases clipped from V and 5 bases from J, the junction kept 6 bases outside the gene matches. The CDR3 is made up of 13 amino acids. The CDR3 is CAISPDRVTEAFF. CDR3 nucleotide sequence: TGTGCCATCAGCCCCGACAGGGTGACTGAAGCTTTCTTT.

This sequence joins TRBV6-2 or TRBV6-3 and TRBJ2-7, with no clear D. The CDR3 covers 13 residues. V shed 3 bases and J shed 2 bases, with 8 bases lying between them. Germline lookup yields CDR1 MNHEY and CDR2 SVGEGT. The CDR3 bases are TGTGCCAGCAGTTATAACAGTCCCTACGAGCAGTACTTC. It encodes CASSYNSPYEQYF.

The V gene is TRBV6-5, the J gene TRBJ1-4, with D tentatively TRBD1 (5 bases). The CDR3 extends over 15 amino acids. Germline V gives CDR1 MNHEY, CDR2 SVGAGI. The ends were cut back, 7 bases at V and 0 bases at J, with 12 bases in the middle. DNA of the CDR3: TGTGCCAGCACCCGACAGCCTGCAACTAATGAAAAACTGTTTTTT. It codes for CASTRQPATNEKLFF.

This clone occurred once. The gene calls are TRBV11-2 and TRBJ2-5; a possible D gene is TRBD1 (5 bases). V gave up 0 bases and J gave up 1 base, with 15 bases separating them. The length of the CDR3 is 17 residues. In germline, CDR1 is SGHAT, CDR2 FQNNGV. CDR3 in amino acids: CASSLDPRGRAQETQYF. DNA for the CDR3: TGTGCCAGCAGCTTAGATCCTAGGGGTCGGGCCCAAGAGACCCAGTACTTC.

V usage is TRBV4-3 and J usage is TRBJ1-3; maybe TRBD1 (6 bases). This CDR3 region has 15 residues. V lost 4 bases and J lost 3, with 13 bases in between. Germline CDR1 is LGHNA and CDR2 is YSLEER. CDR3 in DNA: TGCGCCAGCAGCCGGGAAAGGGGGAGTGGAAACACCATATATTTT. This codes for CASSRERGSGNTIYF.

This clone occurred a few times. CDR3 in amino acids: CASSYQGQGDYNEQFF. As DNA, the CDR3 is TGTGCCAGCAGCTACCAGGGACAGGGTGACTACAATGAGCAGTTCTTC. V usage is TRBV28 and J usage is TRBJ2-1; 9 bases agree with TRBD1. The CDR3 sequence is 16 residues long. Trimming removed 6 bases from V and 3 bases from J; junction bases left unmatched: 9. From germline, CDR1 is MDHEN and CDR2 SYDVKM.